The 2 T cell receptor beta chains presented below share a single source sample, sequenced in a study of blood T cell repertoires in COVID-19. The method was immunoSEQ multiplex PCR; TCRdb's version includes in-frame clones alone and lacks a portion of them. The sample has under 250,000 clones; around four fifths are singletons. The sequencing sample was made of peripheral blood. These receptors were taken from a woman in her seventies with active or convalescent COVID-19.

This sequence joins TRBV30 and TRBJ1-3; 9 nucleotides align to TRBD1. This CDR3 comprises 15 residues. Losses at the gene ends were 4 bases for V and 0 bases for J; bases not matched to a gene: 4. Germline CDR1 GTSNPN, CDR2 SVGIG (reference sequence). The CDR3 sequence: CAWNQQGASGNTIYF. For the CDR3, the DNA is TGTGCCTGGAACCAACAGGGGGCCTCTGGAAACACCATATATTTT.

The chain is built from TRBV6-2 or TRBV6-3 and TRBJ2-1; D call uncertain. The CDR3 has 16 amino acids. Germline CDR1 MNHEY, CDR2 SVGEGT. V lost 2 bases, J lost 0 bases, and 11 bases lay in between. The CDR3: CASSYPTRYSYNEQFF. DNA of the CDR3: TGTGCCAGCAGTTACCCGACACGATACTCCTACAATGAGCAGTTCTTC.